Given below is one T cell receptor (beta chain) in context. Its target is unknown. The data belong to a study of Tregs in tolerant kidney transplant recipients. The assay was immunoSEQ multiplex PCR, and TCRdb's table has in-frame clones only and misses some. The data hold 81,000 or so clones, with over 75% observed a single time. Recipients received nonmyeloablative bone marrow transplants from related graft donors, with transient mixed chimerism. Study-level results: Biological reproducibility was not directly addressed, but technical replication error appeared minimal. Antigen-driven expansion was suggested because donor-specific Tregs expanded more than all Tregs in tolerant patients. Nucleotide sequences could not be compared across some patients' samples due to primer changes. The small number of patients limits these findings pending further validation.

The germline CDR1 and CDR2 sequences are MGHDK and SYGVNS. The CDR3 sequence is 18 residues long. V shed 4 bases and J 5 bases; nucleotides not matched to a gene: 17. This clonotype was obtained from a human patient who received a combined kidney and bone marrow transplant. Among the T cells, some may be from the graft donor. The chain carries TRBV25-1 and TRBJ1-5; 7 bases map to TRBD1. Sequenced here: CD4+ T cells from blood (PBMCs), sampled 24 months after the transplant. CDR3 nucleotides: TGTGCCAGCAGTGCGACAGGGAAATACTCCACCCTGGATCAGCCCCAGCATTTT. Translating it yields CASSATGKYSTLDQPQHF.